This TCR beta chain was sequenced in a study of T-cell memory formation after mild COVID-19. Turning to this clonotype: What it binds is unknown.

Study-level findings and limits: Mostly located in CM and EM were contracting CD4+ clones, with contracting CD8+ clones located in EMRA. There were some responding clones in pre-infection memory, which suggested that cross-reactive memory had joined. Clones that contracted from day 15 to 85 were balanced CD4/CD8, while later expanders leaned CD4+. Researchers could not confirm that second-wave clones peaking on day 37 targeted SARS-CoV-2.

TCRdb re-analysed the 5' RACE reads in MiXCR, keeping a single row per CDR3 protein. Of about 290,000 distinct CDR3 sequences in the sample, approximately 15% are singletons; the top ten hold over 20%. The sequenced sample was PBMCs or a T cell subset sorted from them (not recorded which). This receptor was obtained from a man between 18 and 35 years old who had mild COVID-19 (a few samples of this study predate the infection). Cell type and time point are not known.

The DNA of the CDR3 is TGTGCCAGCAGTGAGGGCGGGCAGTACAATGAGCAGTTCTTC. It translates to CASSEGGQYNEQFF. The chain joins TRBV2 to TRBJ2-1; a possible D gene is TRBD2 (5 bases). Trimming pared 3 bases from V and 4 bases from J, leaving 10 bases between. This CDR3 comprises 14 residues. Germline assignment: CDR1 SNHLY and CDR2 FYNNEI.